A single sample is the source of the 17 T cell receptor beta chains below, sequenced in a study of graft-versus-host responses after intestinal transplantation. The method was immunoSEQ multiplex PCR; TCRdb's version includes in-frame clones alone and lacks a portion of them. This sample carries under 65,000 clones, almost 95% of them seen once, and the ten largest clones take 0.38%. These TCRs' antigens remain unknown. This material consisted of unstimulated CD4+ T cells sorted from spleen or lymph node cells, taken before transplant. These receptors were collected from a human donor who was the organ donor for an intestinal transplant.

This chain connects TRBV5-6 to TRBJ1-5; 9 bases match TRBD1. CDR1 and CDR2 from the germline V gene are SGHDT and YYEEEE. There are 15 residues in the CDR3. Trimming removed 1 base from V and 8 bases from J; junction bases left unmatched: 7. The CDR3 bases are TGTGCCAGCAGCTTGACTAGAACAGGGGGCAAGCCCCAGCATTTT. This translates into CASSLTRTGGKPQHF.

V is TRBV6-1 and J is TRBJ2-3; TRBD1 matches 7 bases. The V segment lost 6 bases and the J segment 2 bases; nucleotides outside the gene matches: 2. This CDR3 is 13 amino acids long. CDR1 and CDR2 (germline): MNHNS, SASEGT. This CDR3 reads CASRGQPTDTQYF. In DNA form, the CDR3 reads TGTGCCAGCAGGGGACAGCCCACAGATACGCAGTATTTT.

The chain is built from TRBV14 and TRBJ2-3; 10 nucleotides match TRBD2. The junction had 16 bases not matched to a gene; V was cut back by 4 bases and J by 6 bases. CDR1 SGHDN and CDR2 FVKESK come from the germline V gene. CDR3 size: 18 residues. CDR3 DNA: TGTGCCAGCAGCCCCCTAGGGAGGACTAGCGGAATTTCGGATACGCAGTATTTT. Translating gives CASSPLGRTSGISDTQYF.

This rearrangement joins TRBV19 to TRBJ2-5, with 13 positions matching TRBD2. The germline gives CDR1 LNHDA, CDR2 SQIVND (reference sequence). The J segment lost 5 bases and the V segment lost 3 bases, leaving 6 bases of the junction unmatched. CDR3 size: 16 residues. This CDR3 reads CASSMVGLAGVETQYF. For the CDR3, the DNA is TGTGCCAGTAGTATGGTTGGACTAGCGGGGGTGGAGACCCAGTACTTC.

CDR3: CASSQDLRLAGGSDTQYF. The DNA for the CDR3 is TGTGCCAGCAGCCAAGACCTTCGACTAGCGGGGGGTTCAGATACGCAGTATTTT. V is TRBV4-2 and J is TRBJ2-3; 13 nucleotides agree with TRBD2. The CDR3 extends over 18 amino acids. Germline V gene data show CDR1 as LGHNA and CDR2 as YNFKEQ. Trimming removed 0 bases from V and 4 bases from J; junction bases left unmatched: 7.

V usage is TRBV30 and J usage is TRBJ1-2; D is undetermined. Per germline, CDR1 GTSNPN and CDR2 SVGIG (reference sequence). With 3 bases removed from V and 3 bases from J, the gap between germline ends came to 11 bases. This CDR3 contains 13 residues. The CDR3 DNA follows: TGTGCCTGGAGCTCAAGGTTGGACTATGGCTACACCTTC. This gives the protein CAWSSRLDYGYTF.

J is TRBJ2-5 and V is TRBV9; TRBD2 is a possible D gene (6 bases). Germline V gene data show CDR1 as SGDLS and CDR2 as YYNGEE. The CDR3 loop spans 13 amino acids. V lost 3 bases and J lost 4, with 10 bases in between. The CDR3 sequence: CASSGDLRETQYF. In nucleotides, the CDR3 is TGTGCCAGCAGCGGGGACTTAAGAGAGACCCAGTACTTC.

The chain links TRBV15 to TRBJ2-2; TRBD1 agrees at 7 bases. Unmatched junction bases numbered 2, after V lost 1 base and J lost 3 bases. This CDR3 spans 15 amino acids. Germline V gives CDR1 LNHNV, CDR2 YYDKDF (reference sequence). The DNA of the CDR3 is TGTGCCACCAGCAGAGGGGACAGTTACACCGGGGAGCTGTTTTTT. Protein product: CATSRGDSYTGELFF.

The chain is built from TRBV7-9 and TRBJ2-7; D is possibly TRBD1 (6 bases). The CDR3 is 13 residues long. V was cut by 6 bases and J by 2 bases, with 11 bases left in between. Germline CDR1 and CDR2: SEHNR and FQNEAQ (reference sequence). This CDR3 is CASRGDTPYEQYF. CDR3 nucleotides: TGTGCCAGCAGGGGGGACACCCCCTACGAGCAGTACTTC.

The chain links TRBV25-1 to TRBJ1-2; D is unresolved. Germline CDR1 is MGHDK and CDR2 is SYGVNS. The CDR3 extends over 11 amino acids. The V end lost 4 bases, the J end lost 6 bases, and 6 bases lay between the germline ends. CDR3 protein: CASSARDGYTF. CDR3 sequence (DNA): TGTGCCAGCAGTGCCCGGGATGGCTACACCTTC.

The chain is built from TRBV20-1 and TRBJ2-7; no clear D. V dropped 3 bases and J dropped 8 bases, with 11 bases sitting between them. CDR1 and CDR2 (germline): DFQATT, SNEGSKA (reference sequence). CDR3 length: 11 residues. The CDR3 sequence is CSASPPGQQYF. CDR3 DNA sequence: TGCAGTGCTAGTCCTCCAGGACAGCAGTACTTC.

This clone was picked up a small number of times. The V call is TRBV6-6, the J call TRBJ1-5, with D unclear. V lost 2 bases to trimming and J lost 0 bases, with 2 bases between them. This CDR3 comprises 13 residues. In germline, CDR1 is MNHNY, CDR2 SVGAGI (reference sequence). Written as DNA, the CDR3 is TGTGCCAGCAGTTACGATAGCAATCAGCCCCAGCATTTT. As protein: CASSYDSNQPQHF.

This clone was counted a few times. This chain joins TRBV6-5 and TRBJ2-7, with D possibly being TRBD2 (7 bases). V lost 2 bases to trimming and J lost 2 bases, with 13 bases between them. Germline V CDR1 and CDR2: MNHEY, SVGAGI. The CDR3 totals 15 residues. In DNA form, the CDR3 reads TGTGCCAGCAGTTACGGGCGGGGGCCGGCCTACGAGCAGTACTTC. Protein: CASSYGRGPAYEQYF.

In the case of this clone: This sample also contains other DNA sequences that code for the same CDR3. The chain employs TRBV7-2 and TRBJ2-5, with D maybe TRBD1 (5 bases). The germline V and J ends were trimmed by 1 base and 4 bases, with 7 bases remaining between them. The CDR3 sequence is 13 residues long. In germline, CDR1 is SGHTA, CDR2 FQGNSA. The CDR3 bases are TGTGCCAGCAGCTTAGAAAGGGGAGAGACCCAGTACTTC. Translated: CASSLERGETQYF.

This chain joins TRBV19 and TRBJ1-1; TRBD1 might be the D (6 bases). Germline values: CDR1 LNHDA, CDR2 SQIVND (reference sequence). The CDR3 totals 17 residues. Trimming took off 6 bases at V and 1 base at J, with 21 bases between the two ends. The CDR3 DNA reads TGTGCCAGTAGCCCCTATCTCGGGACGACAGGGAACACTGAAGCTTTCTTT. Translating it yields CASSPYLGTTGNTEAFF.

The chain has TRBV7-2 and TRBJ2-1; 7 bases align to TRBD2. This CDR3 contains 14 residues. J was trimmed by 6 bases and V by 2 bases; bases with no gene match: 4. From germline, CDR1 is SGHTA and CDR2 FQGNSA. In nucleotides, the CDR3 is TGTGCCAGCAGCTTACAGGGAGGGGTCAATGAGCAGTTCTTC. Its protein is CASSLQGGVNEQFF.

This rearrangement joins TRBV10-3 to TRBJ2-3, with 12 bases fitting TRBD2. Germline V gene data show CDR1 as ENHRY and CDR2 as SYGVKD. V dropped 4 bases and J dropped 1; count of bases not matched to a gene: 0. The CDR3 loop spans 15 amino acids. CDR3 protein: CAISGLAGGTDTQYF. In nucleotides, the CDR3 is TGTGCCATCAGTGGACTAGCGGGGGGCACAGATACGCAGTATTTT.